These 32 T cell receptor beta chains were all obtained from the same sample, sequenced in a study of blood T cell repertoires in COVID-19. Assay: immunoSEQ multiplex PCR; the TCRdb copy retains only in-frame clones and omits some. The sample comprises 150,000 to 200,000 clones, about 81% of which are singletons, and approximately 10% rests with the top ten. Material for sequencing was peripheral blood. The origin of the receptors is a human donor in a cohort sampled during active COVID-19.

In DNA form, the CDR3 reads TGCGCCAGCAGCTCGTCCGGGACAGGGGTCGACGAGCAGTACTTC. This gives the protein CASSSSGTGVDEQYF. This chain links TRBV5-1 with TRBJ2-7; 10 bases align to TRBD1. Germline V gene data show CDR1 as SGHRS and CDR2 as YFSETQ. This CDR3 comprises 15 residues. J lost 5 bases, V lost 3 bases, and 8 bases had no gene match.

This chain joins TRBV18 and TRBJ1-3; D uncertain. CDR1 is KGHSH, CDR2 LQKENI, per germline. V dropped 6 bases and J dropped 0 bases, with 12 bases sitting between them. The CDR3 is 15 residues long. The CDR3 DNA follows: TGTGCCAGCTCGTCGACACTTAGCTCTGGAAACACCATATATTTT. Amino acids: CASSSTLSSGNTIYF.

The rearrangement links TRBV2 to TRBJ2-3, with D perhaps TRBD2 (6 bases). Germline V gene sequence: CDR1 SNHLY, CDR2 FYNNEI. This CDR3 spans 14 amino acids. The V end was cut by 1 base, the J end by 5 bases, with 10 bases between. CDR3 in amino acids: CASSEGVGGDTQYF. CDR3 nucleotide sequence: TGTGCCAGCAGTGAAGGCGTGGGGGGAGATACGCAGTATTTT.

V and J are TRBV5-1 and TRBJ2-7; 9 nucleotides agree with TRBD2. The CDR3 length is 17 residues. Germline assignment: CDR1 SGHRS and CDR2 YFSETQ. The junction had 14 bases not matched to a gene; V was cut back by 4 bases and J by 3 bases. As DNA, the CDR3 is TGCGCCAGCAGCCTGGGGCCCGGGACTAGCAGATTCTACGAGCAGTACTTC. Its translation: CASSLGPGTSRFYEQYF. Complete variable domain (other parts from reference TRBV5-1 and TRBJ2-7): KAGVTQTPRYLIKTRGQQVTLSCSPISGHRSVSWYQQTPGQGLQFLFEYFSETQRNKGNFPGRFSGRQFSNSRSEMNVSTLELGDSALYLCASSLGPGTSRFYEQYFGPGTRLTVT.

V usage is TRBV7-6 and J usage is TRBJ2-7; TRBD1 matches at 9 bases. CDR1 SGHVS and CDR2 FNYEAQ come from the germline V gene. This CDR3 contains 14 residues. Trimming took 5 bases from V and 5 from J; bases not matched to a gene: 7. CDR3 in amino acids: CASSPGTGKHEQYF. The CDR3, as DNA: TGTGCCAGCAGCCCCGGGACAGGGAAACACGAGCAGTACTTC. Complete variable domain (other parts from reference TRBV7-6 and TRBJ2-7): GAGVSQSPRYKVTKRGQDVALRCDPISGHVSLYWYRQALGQGPEFLTYFNYEAQQDKSGLPNDRFSAERPEGSISTLTIQRTEQRDSAMYRCASSPGTGKHEQYFGPGTRLTVT.

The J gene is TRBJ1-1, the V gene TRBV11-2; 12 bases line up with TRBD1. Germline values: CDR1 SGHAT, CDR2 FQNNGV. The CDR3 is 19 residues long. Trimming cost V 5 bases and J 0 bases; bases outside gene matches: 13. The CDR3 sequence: CASSRRNPGQGALNTEAFF. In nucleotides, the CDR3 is TGTGCCAGCAGCCGACGAAACCCGGGACAGGGGGCCCTGAACACTGAAGCTTTCTTT.

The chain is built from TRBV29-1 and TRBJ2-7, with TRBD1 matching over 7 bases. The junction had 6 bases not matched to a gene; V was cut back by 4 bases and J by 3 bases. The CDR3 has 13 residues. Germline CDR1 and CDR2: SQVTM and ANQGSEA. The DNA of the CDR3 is TGCAGCGTTGGAACAGGGGTGGACTACGAGCAGTACTTC. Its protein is CSVGTGVDYEQYF.

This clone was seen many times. CDR3 DNA sequence: TGTGCCAGCAGCTCCCCCGGCGTAGCGGGAGGGAATGAGCAGTTCTTC. The encoded protein is CASSSPGVAGGNEQFF. The V gene is TRBV11-3, the J gene TRBJ2-1, with TRBD2 matching 11 bases. V was pared by 4 bases and J by 7 bases, with 9 bases of the junction left unmatched. This CDR3 comprises 16 residues. The germline CDR1 and CDR2 sequences are SGHNT and YENEEA.

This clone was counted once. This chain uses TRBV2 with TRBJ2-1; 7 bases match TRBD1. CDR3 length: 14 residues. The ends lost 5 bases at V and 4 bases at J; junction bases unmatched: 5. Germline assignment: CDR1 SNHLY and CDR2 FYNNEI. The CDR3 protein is CASSTGVRYNEQFF. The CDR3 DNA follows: TGTGCCAGCAGTACAGGGGTACGGTACAATGAGCAGTTCTTC.

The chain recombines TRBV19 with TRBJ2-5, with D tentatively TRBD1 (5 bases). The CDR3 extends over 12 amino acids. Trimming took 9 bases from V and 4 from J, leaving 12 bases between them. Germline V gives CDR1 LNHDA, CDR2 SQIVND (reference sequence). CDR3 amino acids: CASSQGSETQYF. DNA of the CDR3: TGTGCCAGCAGTCAGGGTTCAGAGACCCAGTACTTC.

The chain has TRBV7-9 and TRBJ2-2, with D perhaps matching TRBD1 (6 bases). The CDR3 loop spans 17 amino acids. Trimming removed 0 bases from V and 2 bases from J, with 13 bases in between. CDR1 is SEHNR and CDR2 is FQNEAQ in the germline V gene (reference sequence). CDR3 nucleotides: TGTGCCAGCAGCTTAGCCTCCCAGGGGATTAACACCGGGGAGCTGTTTTTT. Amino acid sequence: CASSLASQGINTGELFF.

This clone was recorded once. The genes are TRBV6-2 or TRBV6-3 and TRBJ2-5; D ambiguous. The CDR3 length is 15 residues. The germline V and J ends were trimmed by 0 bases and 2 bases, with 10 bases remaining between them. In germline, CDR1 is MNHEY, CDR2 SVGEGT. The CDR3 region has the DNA TGTGCCAGCAGTTACTCCGCTAGAAAACAAGAGACCCAGTACTTC. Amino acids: CASSYSARKQETQYF.

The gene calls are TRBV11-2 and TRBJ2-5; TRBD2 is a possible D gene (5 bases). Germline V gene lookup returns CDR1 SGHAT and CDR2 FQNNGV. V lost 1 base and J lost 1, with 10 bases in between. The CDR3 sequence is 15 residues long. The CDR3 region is CASSLGERPQETQYF. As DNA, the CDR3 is TGTGCCAGCAGCTTAGGGGAGCGGCCCCAAGAGACCCAGTACTTC.

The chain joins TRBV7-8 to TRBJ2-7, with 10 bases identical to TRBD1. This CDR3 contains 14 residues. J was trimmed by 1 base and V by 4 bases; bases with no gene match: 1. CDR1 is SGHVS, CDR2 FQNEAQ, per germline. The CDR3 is CASSWDRGSYEQYF. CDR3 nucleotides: TGTGCCAGCAGCTGGGACAGGGGTTCCTACGAGCAGTACTTC.

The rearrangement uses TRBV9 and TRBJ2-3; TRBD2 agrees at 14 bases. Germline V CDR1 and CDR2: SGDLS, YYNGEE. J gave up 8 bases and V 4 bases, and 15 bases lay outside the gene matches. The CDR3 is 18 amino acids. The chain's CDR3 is CASSQLLAGTSGGGTQYF. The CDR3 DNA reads TGTGCCAGCAGCCAGTTATTGGCGGGGACTAGCGGGGGCGGTACGCAGTATTTT.

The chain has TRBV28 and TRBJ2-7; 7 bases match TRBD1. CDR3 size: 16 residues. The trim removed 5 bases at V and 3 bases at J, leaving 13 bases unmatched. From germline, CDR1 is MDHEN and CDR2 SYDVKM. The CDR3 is CASSTTRQGPNYEQYF. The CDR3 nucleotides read TGTGCCAGCAGTACGACAAGACAGGGCCCGAACTACGAGCAGTACTTC.

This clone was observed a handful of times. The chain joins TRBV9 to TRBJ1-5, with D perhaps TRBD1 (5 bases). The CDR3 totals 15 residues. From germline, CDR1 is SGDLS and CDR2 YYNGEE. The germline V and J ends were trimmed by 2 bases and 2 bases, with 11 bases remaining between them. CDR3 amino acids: CASSVLPGGNQPQHF. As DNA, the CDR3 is TGTGCCAGCAGCGTCTTGCCGGGGGGCAATCAGCCCCAGCATTTT.

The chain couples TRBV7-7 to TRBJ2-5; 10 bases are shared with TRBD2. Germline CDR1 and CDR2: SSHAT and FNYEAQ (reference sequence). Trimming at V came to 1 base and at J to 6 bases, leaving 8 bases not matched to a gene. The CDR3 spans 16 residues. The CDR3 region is CASSLVLAGGLQTQYF. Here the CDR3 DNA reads TGTGCCAGCAGCTTAGTATTAGCGGGGGGCTTGCAGACCCAGTACTTC.

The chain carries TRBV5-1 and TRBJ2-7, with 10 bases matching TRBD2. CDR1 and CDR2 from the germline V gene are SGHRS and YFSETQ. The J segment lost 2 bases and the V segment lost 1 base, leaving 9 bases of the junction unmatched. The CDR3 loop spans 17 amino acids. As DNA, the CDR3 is TGCGCCAGCAGCTTGTCGCTAGCGGGGGATGTCCCCTACGAGCAGTACTTC. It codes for CASSLSLAGDVPYEQYF.

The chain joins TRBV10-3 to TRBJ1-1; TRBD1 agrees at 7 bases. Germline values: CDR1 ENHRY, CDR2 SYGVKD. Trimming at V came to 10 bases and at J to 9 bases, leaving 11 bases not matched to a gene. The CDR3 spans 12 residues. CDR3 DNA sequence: TGTGCCAGTCGGGACAGCTCAAACCAAGCTTTCTTT. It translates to CASRDSSNQAFF.

The CDR3 is CASSEVGRTGELFF. CDR3 coding DNA: TGTGCCAGCAGTGAAGTCGGGAGGACCGGGGAGCTGTTTTTT. This chain joins TRBV6-1 and TRBJ2-2, with 7 bases matching TRBD2. The CDR3 runs 14 residues. The J segment lost 5 bases and the V segment lost 1 base, leaving 1 base of the junction unmatched. CDR1 and CDR2 from the germline V gene are MNHNS and SASEGT.

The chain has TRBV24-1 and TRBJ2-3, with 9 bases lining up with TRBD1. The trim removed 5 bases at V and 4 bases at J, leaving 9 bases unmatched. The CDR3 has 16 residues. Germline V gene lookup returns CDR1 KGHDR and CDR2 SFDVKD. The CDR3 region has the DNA TGTGCCACCAGTGTGTTTCCGGGACAGGGCCCAGATACGCAGTATTTT. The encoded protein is CATSVFPGQGPDTQYF.

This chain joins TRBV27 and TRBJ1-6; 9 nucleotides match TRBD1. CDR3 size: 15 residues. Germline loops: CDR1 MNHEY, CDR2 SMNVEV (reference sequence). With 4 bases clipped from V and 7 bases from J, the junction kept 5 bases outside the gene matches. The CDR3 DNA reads TGTGCCAGCAGTTCGGGACAGGGCAGAAATTCACCCCTCCACTTT. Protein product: CASSSGQGRNSPLHF.

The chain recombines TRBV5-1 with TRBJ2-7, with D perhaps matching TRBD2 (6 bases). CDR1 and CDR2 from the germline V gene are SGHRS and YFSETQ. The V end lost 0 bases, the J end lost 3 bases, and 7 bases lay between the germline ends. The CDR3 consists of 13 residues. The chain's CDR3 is CASSLGGDYEQYF. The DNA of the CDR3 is TGCGCCAGCAGCTTGGGCGGGGACTACGAGCAGTACTTC.

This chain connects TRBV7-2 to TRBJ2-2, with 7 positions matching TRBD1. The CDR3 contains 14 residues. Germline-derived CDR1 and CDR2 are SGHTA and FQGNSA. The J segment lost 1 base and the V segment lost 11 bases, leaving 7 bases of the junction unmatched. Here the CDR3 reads CALGTERNTGELFF. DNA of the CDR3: TGTGCCCTTGGGACAGAGAGGAACACCGGGGAGCTGTTTTTT.

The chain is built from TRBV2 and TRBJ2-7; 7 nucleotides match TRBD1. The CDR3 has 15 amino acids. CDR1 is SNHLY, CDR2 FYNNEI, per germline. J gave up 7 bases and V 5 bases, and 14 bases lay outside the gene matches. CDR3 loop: CASSPVKGAIQEQYF. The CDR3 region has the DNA TGTGCCAGCAGTCCCGTAAAGGGGGCAATTCAGGAGCAGTACTTC. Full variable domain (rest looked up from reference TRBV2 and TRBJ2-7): EPEVTQTPSHQVTQMGQEVILRCVPISNHLYFYWYRQILGQKVEFLVSFYNNEISEKSEIFDDQFSVERPDGSNFTLKIRSTKLEDSAMYFCASSPVKGAIQEQYFGPGTRLTVT.

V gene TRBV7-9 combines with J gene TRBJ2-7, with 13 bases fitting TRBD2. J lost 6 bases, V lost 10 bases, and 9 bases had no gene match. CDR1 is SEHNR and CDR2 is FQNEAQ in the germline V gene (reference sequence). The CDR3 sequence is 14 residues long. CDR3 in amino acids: CATGTGTSGTEQYF. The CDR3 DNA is TGTGCCACAGGTACCGGGACTAGCGGGACCGAGCAGTACTTC.

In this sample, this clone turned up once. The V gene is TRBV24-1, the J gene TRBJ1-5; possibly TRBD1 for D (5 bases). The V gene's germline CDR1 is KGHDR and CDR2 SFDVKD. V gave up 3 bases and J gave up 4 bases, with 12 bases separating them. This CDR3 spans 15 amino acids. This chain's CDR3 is CATSDTGTDNQPQHF. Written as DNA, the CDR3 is TGTGCCACCAGTGATACCGGGACTGATAATCAGCCCCAGCATTTT.

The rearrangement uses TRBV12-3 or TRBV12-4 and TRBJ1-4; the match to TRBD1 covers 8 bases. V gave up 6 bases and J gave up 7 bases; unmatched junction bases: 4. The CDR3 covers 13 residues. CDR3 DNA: TGTGCCAGCAGGCAACAGGGGGGTGAAAAACTGTTTTTT. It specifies CASRQQGGEKLFF.

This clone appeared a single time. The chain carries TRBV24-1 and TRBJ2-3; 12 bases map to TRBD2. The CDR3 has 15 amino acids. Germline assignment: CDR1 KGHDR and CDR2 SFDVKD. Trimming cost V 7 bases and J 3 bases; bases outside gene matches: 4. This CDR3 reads CATSGGTSGTDTQYF. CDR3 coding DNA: TGTGCCACCAGCGGGGGGACTAGCGGGACAGATACGCAGTATTTT.

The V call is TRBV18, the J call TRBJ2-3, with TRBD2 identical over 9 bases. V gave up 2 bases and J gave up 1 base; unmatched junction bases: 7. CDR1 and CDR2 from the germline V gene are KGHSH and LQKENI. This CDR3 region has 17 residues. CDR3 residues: CASSPIKAGGRTDTQYF. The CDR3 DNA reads TGTGCCAGCTCACCAATCAAAGCGGGGGGCCGCACAGATACGCAGTATTTT. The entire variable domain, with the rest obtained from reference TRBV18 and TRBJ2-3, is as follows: NAGVMQNPRHLVRRRGQEARLRCSPMKGHSHVYWYRQLPEEGLKFMVYLQKENIIDESGMPKERFSAEFPKEGPSILRIQQVVRGDSAAYFCASSPIKAGGRTDTQYFGPGTRLTVL.

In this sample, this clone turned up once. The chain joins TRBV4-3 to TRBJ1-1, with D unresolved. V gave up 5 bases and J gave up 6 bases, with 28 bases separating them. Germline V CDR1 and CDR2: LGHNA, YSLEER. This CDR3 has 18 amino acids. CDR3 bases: TGCGCCAGCAGCAAGACTGGGTCCTCCGTCCGCGTGAGGGCTGAAGCTTTCTTT. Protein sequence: CASSKTGSSVRVRAEAFF.